One and the same sample provided the 20 T cell receptor beta chains below, sequenced in a study of human T cells and chemical hapten exposure. A single record per CDR3 protein comes from TCRdb applying MiXCR to the RACE reads. The repertoire holds some 400,000 distinct CDR3 sequences, with about 4.4% as singletons. Specified time point: patch test 1, 2 weeks after DPC sensitization. Treatment specified: therapeutic diphenylcyclopropenone sensitization with weekly scalp DPC. This sample comprised whole blood, obtained in connection with sensitization to the hapten diphenylcyclopropenone (DPC). The receptors here all came from a woman in her fifties or sixties with alopecia areata. Some clones in this sample may be carry-over from other donors' samples.

The table lists this clonotype with many counts. The V and J genes are TRBV7-2 and TRBJ2-5, with a possible D match to TRBD2 (5 bases). This CDR3 is 15 amino acids long. Germline CDR1 SGHTA, CDR2 FQGNSA. Trimming stripped 3 bases from V and 2 bases from J, with 13 bases between. The CDR3 reads CASSFERRKQETQYF. CDR3 DNA: TGTGCCAGCAGCTTCGAGCGGAGAAAACAAGAGACCCAGTACTTC.

The table lists this clonotype with many counts. The CDR3 sequence: CASSLGENFMNTEAFF. DNA of the CDR3: TGTGCCAGCAGTTTAGGAGAAAATTTCATGAACACTGAAGCTTTCTTT. The rearrangement joins TRBV12-3 or TRBV12-4 to TRBJ1-1; D is undetermined. The CDR3 contains 16 residues. V was pared by 1 base and J by 0 bases, with 12 bases between.

The sample holds many counts of this clonotype. J is TRBJ2-7 and V is TRBV11-1; 8 bases line up with TRBD1. The CDR3 is made up of 14 amino acids. Germline CDR1 and CDR2: SGHAT and FQDESV (reference sequence). V trimming: 5 bases; J trimming: 3 bases; junction bases outside the gene matches: 6. The CDR3 DNA reads TGTGCCAGCAGCCGCGGACAGGGAATCTACGAGCAGTACTTC. It yields the protein CASSRGQGIYEQYF.

Turning to this clonotype: Given a much more abundant clone one base away, this may be a read error. The V and J genes are TRBV29-1 and TRBJ2-1; D remains unclear. V lost 7 bases to trimming and J lost 10 bases, with 14 bases between them. The CDR3 totals 11 residues. CDR1 SQVTM and CDR2 ANQGSEA come from the germline V gene. The CDR3 protein is CSDWTPGEQFF. CDR3 nucleotide sequence: TGCAGCGATTGGACCCCCGGGGAGCAGTTCTTC.

This clonotype showed up many times. CDR3 DNA sequence: TGTGCCACAACAACAGGGTATCAAGAGACCCAGTACTTC. Protein: CATTTGYQETQYF. This sequence joins TRBV10-3 and TRBJ2-5; possible D gene TRBD1, 6 bases. Germline CDR1 is ENHRY and CDR2 is SYGVKD. The ends were cut back, 10 bases at V and 2 bases at J, with 14 bases in the middle. This CDR3 is built from 13 residues.

There are many counts of this clonotype. The rearrangement joins TRBV7-9 to TRBJ2-7, with D maybe TRBD1 (5 bases). With 5 bases removed from V and 6 bases from J, the gap between germline ends came to 14 bases. CDR1 is SEHNR and CDR2 is FQNEAQ in the germline V gene (reference sequence). This CDR3 contains 13 residues. This chain's CDR3 is CASSADSVSEQYF. CDR3 bases: TGTGCCAGCAGCGCCGACAGTGTTAGCGAGCAGTACTTC.

This clonotype occurred many times. The chain links TRBV29-1 to TRBJ2-3, with D possibly being TRBD2 (6 bases). Trimming stripped 3 bases from V and 6 bases from J, with 10 bases between. CDR3 length: 12 residues. Germline assignment: CDR1 SQVTM and CDR2 ANQGSEA. CDR3 DNA sequence: TGCAGCGTTGAGGGGAGGTTTGATACGCAGTATTTT. It yields the protein CSVEGRFDTQYF.

This clonotype was picked up many times. This chain joins TRBV5-1 and TRBJ2-3; D is perhaps TRBD2 (6 bases). Germline V gene sequence: CDR1 SGHRS, CDR2 YFSETQ. The CDR3 is 15 amino acids. V gave up 1 base and J gave up 3 bases, with 12 bases separating them. The DNA for the CDR3 is TGCGCCAGCAGCTTGACGACGGGGGTTACAGATACGCAGTATTTT. This translates into CASSLTTGVTDTQYF.

At least ten counts were recorded for this clonotype. V usage is TRBV20-1 and J usage is TRBJ1-1; D gene uncertain. The CDR3 runs to 13 residues. V was trimmed by 3 bases and J by 4 bases, leaving 12 bases between them. The germline gives CDR1 DFQATT, CDR2 SNEGSKA (reference sequence). The DNA of the CDR3 is TGCAGTGCTAGTGACGGATTTTTCACTGAAGCTTTCTTT. Its protein is CSASDGFFTEAFF.

This clonotype was detected a few times. CDR3 residues: CASSFRLAGAETQYF. In nucleotides, the CDR3 is TGTGCCAGCAGTTTTAGACTAGCGGGAGCAGAGACCCAGTACTTC. The rearrangement uses TRBV27 and TRBJ2-5, with 12 bases lining up with TRBD2. Per the germline V gene, CDR1 is MNHEY and CDR2 is SMNVEV (reference sequence). The CDR3 has 15 residues. V trimming: 3 bases; J trimming: 4 bases; junction bases outside the gene matches: 3.

This clonotype has ten or more counts. Here the CDR3 DNA reads TGCAGCGCCCGATCCGGGACAGTTAATGAGCAGTTCTTC. It encodes CSARSGTVNEQFF. The genes are TRBV29-1 and TRBJ2-1; 7 positions match TRBD1. The trim removed 7 bases at V and 7 bases at J, leaving 10 bases unmatched. The CDR3 runs 13 residues. Germline V gene sequence: CDR1 SQVTM, CDR2 ANQGSEA.

This clonotype was counted ten times or more. This chain connects TRBV7-9 to TRBJ1-5; D is perhaps TRBD1 (6 bases). Per germline, CDR1 SEHNR and CDR2 FQNEAQ (reference sequence). Deletions cut 0 bases from V and 2 bases from J, with 11 bases between. The CDR3 spans 16 residues. DNA of the CDR3: TGTGCCAGCAGCTTAGCAGGGGGTAAACGCAATCAGCCCCAGCATTTT. Translated: CASSLAGGKRNQPQHF. Drawing the rest from reference TRBV7-9 and TRBJ1-5, the complete variable domain is DTGVSQNPRHKITKRGQNVTFRCDPISEHNRLYWYRQTLGQGPEFLTYFQNEAQLEKSRLLSDRFSAERPKGSFSTLEIQRTEQGDSAMYLCASSLAGGKRNQPQHFGDGTRLSIL.

This clonotype was seen ten or more times. This sequence joins TRBV27 and TRBJ1-2; the D gene is possibly TRBD1 (6 bases). V was shortened by 1 base and J by 4 bases, with 10 bases between the two germline ends. CDR1 and CDR2 (germline): MNHEY, SMNVEV (reference sequence). This CDR3 comprises 14 residues. CDR3 amino acids: CASSLYQGSYGYTF. DNA of the CDR3: TGTGCCAGCAGTTTATATCAGGGGAGCTATGGCTACACCTTC.

V usage is TRBV4-1 and J usage is TRBJ1-1, with D possibly being TRBD1 (5 bases). The CDR3 length is 15 residues. CDR1 MGHRA and CDR2 YSYEKL come from the germline V gene. V was clipped by 1 base and J by 1 base, with 10 bases between them. CDR3 in amino acids: CASSQAGPANTEAFF. The CDR3 nucleotides are TGCGCCAGCAGCCAAGCGGGGCCCGCGAACACTGAAGCTTTCTTT.

The V gene is TRBV10-3, the J gene TRBJ2-3; possible D gene TRBD1, 7 bases. V was cut by 8 bases and J by 5 bases, with 20 bases left in between. This CDR3 is 15 amino acids long. CDR1 is ENHRY, CDR2 SYGVKD, per germline. The CDR3 DNA follows: TGTGCCATCGCCCAGGGGGGCGGAGGGGGAGATACGCAGTATTTT. Amino acids: CAIAQGGGGGDTQYF.

The rearrangement joins TRBV20-1 to TRBJ2-7, with no clear D. CDR3 length equals 10 residues. CDR1 and CDR2 from the germline V gene are DFQATT and SNEGSKA (reference sequence). The germline V and J ends were trimmed by 6 bases and 3 bases, with 6 bases remaining between them. CDR3 bases: TGCAGTGCCCACGGCTACGAGCAGTACTTC. As protein: CSAHGYEQYF.

This clonotype was detected ten times or more. V and J are TRBV6-5 and TRBJ2-7; no firm D call. The CDR3 runs to 10 residues. V lost 5 bases to trimming and J lost 9 bases, with 8 bases between them. CDR1 and CDR2 (germline): MNHEY, SVGAGI. The CDR3 nucleotides read TGTGCCAGCAGTCCCCATGGGCAGTACTTC. Its protein is CASSPHGQYF.

This clonotype has ten or more counts. The chain joins TRBV5-1 to TRBJ2-7; TRBD1 matches at 9 bases. V shed 0 bases, J shed 5 bases, and the junction held 6 bases outside the gene matches. Germline lookup yields CDR1 SGHRS and CDR2 YFSETQ. The length of the CDR3 is 15 residues. The CDR3 loop is CASSLAGQGFHEQYF. The CDR3 DNA follows: TGCGCCAGCAGCTTGGCGGGACAGGGATTCCACGAGCAGTACTTC. The variable domain in full, with the rest retrieved from reference TRBV5-1 and TRBJ2-7, is KAGVTQTPRYLIKTRGQQVTLSCSPISGHRSVSWYQQTPGQGLQFLFEYFSETQRNKGNFPGRFSGRQFSNSRSEMNVSTLELGDSALYLCASSLAGQGFHEQYFGPGTRLTVT.

This clonotype has ten or more counts. The chain combines TRBV6-5 with TRBJ1-2; D possibly corresponds to TRBD1 (5 bases). Germline CDR1 and CDR2: MNHEY and SVGAGI. V gave up 6 bases and J gave up 4 bases, with 18 bases separating them. This CDR3 spans 15 amino acids. CDR3 sequence: CASSNGAGLSYGYTF. The CDR3 nucleotides read TGTGCCAGCAGCAACGGGGCAGGGCTAAGCTATGGCTACACCTTC.

This clonotype was recorded many times. The rearrangement joins TRBV20-1 to TRBJ2-7, with D unresolved. The germline CDR1 and CDR2 sequences are DFQATT and SNEGSKA (reference sequence). V was pared by 6 bases and J by 1 base, with 10 bases between. The CDR3 totals 12 residues. As DNA, the CDR3 is TGCAGTGCCCGCGTACGGTCCTACGAGCAGTACTTC. Translating gives CSARVRSYEQYF.